The 2 T cell receptor beta chains below all came from one sample that was sequenced in a study of beta chain features in type 1 diabetes. Expressed TCRB transcripts were sequenced, since all the RNA that had been isolated was reverse transcribed. The protocol was immunoSEQ multiplex PCR, while the TCRdb copy is restricted to in-frame clones and leaves out a portion. The table shows 250,000 or so clones, with 25% to 35% occurring only once. The sample comprised central memory CD4+ T cells from blood. These receptor sequences come from a young man in good health.

J is TRBJ1-1 and V is TRBV15; no clear D. CDR1 is LNHNV and CDR2 is YYDKDF in the germline V gene (reference sequence). Trimming took 0 bases from V and 4 from J, leaving 6 bases between them. This CDR3 region has 13 residues. CDR3 amino acids: CATSRDEGTEAFF. CDR3 nucleotide sequence: TGTGCCACCAGCAGAGATGAAGGCACTGAAGCTTTCTTT. Looking up the rest from reference TRBV15 and TRBJ1-1 gives the full variable domain: DAMVIQNPRYQVTQFGKPVTLSCSQTLNHNVMYWYQQKSSQAPKLLFHYYDKDFNNEADTPDNFQSRRPNTSFCFLDIRSPGLGDTAMYLCATSRDEGTEAFFGQGTRLTVV.

This clone was found a few times. J is TRBJ1-1 and V is TRBV7-9; possibly TRBD1 for D (5 bases). Per germline, CDR1 SEHNR and CDR2 FQNEAQ (reference sequence). Trimming pared 9 bases from V and 0 bases from J, leaving 17 bases between. The CDR3 is 15 amino acids. The CDR3 loop reads CASLPGIKMNTEAFF. The DNA for the CDR3 is TGTGCCAGTCTCCCAGGGATCAAGATGAACACTGAAGCTTTCTTT.